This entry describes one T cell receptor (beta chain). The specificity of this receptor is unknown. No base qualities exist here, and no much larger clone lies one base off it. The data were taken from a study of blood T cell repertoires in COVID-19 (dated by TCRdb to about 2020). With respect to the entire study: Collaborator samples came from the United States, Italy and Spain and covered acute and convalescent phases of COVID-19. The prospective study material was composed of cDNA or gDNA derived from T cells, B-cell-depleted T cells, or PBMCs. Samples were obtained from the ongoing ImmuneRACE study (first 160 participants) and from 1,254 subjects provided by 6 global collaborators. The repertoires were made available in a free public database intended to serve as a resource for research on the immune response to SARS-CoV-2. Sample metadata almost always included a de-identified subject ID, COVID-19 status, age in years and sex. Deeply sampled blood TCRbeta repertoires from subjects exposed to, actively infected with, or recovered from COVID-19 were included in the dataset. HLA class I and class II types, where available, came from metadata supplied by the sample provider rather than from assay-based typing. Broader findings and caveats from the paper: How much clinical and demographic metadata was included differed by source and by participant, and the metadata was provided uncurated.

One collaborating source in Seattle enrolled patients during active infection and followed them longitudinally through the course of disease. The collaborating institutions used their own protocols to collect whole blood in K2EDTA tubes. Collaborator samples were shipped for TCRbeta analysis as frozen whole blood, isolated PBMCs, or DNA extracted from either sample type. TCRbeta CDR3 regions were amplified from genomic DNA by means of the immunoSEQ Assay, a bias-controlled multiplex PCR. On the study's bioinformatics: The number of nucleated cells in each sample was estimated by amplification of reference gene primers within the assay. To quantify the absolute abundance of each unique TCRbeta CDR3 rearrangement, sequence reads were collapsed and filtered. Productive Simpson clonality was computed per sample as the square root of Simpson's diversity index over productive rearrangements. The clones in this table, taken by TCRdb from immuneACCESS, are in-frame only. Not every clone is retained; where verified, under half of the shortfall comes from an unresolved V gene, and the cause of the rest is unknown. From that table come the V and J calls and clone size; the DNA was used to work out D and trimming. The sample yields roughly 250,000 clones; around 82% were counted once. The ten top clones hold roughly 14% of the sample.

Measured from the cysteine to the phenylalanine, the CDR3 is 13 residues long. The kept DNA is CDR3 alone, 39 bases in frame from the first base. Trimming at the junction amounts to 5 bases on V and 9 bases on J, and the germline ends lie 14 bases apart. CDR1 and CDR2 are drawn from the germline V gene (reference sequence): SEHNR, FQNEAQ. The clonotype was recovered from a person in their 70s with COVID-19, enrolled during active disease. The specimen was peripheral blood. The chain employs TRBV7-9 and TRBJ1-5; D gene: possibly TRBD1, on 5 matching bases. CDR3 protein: CASSLSGGTPQHF. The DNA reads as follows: TGTGCCAGCAGCCTTAGCGGGGGAACGCCCCAGCATTTT.